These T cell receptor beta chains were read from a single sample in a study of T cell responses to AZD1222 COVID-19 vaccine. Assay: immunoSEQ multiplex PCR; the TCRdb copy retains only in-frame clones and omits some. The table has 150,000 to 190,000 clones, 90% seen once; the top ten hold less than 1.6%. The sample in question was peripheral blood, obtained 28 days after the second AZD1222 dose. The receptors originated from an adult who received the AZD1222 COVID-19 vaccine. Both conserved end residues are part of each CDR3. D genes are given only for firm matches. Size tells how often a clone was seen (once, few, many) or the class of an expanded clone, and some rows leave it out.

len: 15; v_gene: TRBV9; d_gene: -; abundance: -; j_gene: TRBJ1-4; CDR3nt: TGTGCCAGCAGCGTAGGTCAGAATACTAATGAAAAACTGTTTTTT; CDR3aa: CASSVGQNTNEKLFF
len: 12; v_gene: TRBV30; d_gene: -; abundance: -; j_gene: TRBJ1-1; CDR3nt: TGTGCCTGGAGTGCTGCGAACACTGAAGCTTTCTTT; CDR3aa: CAWSAANTEAFF
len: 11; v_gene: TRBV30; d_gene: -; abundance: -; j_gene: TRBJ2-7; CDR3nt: TGTGCCTGGAGTGTACTCTACGAGCAGTACTTC; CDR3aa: CAWSVLYEQYF
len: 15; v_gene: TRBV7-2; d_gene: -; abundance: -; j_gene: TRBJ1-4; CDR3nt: TGTGCCAGCAGGGACCCGGTTGTGAGTAATGAAAAACTGTTTTTT; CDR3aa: CASRDPVVSNEKLFF
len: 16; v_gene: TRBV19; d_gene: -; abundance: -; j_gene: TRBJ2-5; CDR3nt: TGTGCCAGTAGTAATAGGCGGACGAGCATCCAAGAGACCCAGTACTTC; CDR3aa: CASSNRRTSIQETQYF
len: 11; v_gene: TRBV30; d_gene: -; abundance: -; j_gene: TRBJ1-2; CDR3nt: TGTGCCTGGGGACTAGGGGATGGCTACACCTTC; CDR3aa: CAWGLGDGYTF
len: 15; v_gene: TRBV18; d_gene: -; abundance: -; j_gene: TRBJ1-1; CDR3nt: TGTGCCAGCTCACCGCAGTACGGTTTTAGCACTGAAGCTTTCTTT; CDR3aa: CASSPQYGFSTEAFF
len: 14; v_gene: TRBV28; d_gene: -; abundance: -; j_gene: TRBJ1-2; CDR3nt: TGTGCCTGCAAGGTTACAGCAGCTAACTATGGCTACACCTTC; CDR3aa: CACKVTAANYGYTF
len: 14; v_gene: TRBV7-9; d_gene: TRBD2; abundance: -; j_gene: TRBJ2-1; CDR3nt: TGTGCCAGCAGCCTGGGACTAGCGGGAGATGAGCAGTTCTTC; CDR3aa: CASSLGLAGDEQFF
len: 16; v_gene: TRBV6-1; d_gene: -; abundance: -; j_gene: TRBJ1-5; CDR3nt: TGTGCCAGCAGTGAACGCGGCGGATATAGCAATCAGCCCCAGCATTTT; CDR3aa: CASSERGGYSNQPQHF
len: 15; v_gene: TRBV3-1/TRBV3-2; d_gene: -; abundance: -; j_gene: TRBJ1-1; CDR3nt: TGTGCCAGCAGCCAAGGGGGGGCCCGCGACACTGAAGCTTTCTTT; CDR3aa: CASSQGGARDTEAFF
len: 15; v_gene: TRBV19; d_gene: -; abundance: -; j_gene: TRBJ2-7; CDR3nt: TGTGCCAGTAGTATAGGGGGCCGACCCTCCTACGAGCAGTACTTC; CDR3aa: CASSIGGRPSYEQYF
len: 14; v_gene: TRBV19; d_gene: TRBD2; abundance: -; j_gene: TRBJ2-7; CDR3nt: TGTGCCAGTAGTACTCAGCGGGGCGGGTACGAGCAGTACTTC; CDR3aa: CASSTQRGGYEQYF
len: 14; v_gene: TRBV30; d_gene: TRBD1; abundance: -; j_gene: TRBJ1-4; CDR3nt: TGTGCCTGGAGTGGGGGACAGGGACGAGAAAAACTGTTTTTT; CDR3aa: CAWSGGQGREKLFF
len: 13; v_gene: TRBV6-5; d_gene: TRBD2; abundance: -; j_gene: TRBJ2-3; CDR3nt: TGTGCCAGCGGGGCTAGCGGGGCTCTTACGCAGTATTTT; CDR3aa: CASGASGALTQYF
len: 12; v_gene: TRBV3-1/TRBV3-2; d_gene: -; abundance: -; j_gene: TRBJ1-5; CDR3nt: TGTGCCAGCAGCCATCGTGGTGAGCCCCAGCATTTT; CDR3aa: CASSHRGEPQHF
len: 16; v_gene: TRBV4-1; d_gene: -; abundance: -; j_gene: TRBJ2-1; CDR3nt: TGCGCCAGCAGCCAAGCCGATATCCTCGGGGCCAATGAGCAGTTCTTC; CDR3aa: CASSQADILGANEQFF
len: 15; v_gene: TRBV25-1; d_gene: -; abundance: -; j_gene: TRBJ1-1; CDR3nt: TGTGCCAGCAGTGACCCCGTCACAGGGTCCACTGAAGCTTTCTTT; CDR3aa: CASSDPVTGSTEAFF
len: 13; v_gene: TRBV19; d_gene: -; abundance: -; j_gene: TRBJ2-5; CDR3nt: TGTGCCAGTAGTAGGACAATAATAGAGACCCAGTACTTC; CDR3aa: CASSRTIIETQYF
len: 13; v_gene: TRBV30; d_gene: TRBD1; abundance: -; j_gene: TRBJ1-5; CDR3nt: TGTGCCTACGGACAGGGGCTGTCTCAGCCCCAGCATTTT; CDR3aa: CAYGQGLSQPQHF
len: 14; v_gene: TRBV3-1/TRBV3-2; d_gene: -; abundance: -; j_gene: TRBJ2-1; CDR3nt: TGTGCCAGCAGCCGTAGCGGAACCTACAATGAGCAGTTCTTC; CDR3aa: CASSRSGTYNEQFF
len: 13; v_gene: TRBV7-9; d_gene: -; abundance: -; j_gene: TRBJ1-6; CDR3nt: TGTGCCAGCAGCTTAGCAGGGTACTCACCCCTCCACTTT; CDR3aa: CASSLAGYSPLHF
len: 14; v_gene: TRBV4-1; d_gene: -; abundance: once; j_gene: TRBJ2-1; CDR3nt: TGCGCCAGCAGCCAAGTAGGAAGCGTCGATGAGCAGTTCTTC; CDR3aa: CASSQVGSVDEQFF
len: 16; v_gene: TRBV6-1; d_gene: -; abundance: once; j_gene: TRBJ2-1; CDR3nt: TGTGCCAGCAGTGAAGCAACAGGGCTAATGTACAATGAGCAGTTCTTC; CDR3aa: CASSEATGLMYNEQFF
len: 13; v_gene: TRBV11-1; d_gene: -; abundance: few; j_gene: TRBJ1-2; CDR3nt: TGTGCCAGCAGCTTAGGTCCAAGGGACGGCTACACCTTC; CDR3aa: CASSLGPRDGYTF
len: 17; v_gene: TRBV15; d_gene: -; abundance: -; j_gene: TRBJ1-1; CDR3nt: TGTGCCACCAGCAGAGATTGGGCACTTACCCCGAACACTGAAGCTTTCTTT; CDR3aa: CATSRDWALTPNTEAFF
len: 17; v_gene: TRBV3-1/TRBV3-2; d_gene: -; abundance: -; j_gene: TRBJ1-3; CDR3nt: TGTGCCAGCAGCCTCTCAACCACGGCACGCTCTGGAAACACCATATATTTT; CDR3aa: CASSLSTTARSGNTIYF
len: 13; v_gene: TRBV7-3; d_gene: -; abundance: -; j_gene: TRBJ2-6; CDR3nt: TGTGCCAGCAGCTTAGTAGGGGCCAACGTCCTGACTTTC; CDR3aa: CASSLVGANVLTF
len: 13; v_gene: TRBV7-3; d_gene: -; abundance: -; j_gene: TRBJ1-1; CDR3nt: TGTGCCAGCAGCTTATACAACGACGCTGAAGCTTTCTTT; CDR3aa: CASSLYNDAEAFF
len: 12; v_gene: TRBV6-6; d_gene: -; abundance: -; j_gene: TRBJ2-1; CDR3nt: TGTGCCAGCAGTCACGGACTGGGCACGCAGTTCTTC; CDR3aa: CASSHGLGTQFF
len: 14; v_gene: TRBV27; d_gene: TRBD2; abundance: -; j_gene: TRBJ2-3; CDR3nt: TGTGCCAACAATACTAGCGGGGTCACAGATACGCAGTATTTT; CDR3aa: CANNTSGVTDTQYF
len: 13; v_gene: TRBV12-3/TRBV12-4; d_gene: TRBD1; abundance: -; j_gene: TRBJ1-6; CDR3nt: TGTGCCAGCAGGGGGACAGTCTTTTCACCCCTCCACTTT; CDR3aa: CASRGTVFSPLHF
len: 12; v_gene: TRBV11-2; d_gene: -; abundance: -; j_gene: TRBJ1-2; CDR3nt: TGTGCCAGCAGCGCCCACAGGGACGGCTACACCTTC; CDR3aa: CASSAHRDGYTF
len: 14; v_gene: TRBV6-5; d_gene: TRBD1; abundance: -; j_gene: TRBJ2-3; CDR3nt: TGTGCCAGCAGGACAGGGGGCTCAGCAGATACGCAGTATTTT; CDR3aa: CASRTGGSADTQYF
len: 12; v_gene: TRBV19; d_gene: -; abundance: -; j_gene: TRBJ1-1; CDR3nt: TGTGCCAGTAAGAGAGGGGGCACTGAAGCTTTCTTT; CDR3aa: CASKRGGTEAFF
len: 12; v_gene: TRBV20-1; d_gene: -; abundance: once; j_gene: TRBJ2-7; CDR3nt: TGCAGTGCTAGTCGGGGTGGGGACGAGCAGTACTTC; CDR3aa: CSASRGGDEQYF
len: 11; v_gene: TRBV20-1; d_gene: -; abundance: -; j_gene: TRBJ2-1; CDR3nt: TGCAGTGCTAAGGCGGGACATGAGCAGTTCTTC; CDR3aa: CSAKAGHEQFF
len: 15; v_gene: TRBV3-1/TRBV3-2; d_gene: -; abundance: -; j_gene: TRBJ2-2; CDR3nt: TGTGCCAGCAGCCAAGATCTCCCGAACACCGGGGAGCTGTTTTTT; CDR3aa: CASSQDLPNTGELFF
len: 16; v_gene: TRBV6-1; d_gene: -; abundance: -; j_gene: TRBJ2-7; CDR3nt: TGTGCCAGCAGTGCTTGGCTGGTGTTCGGGGTTGACGAGCAGTACTTC; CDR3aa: CASSAWLVFGVDEQYF
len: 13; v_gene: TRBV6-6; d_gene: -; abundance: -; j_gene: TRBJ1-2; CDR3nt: TGTGCCAGCAGTTTAGACCCAAACAGTCTTAGTAGTTTC; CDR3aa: CASSLDPNSLSSF
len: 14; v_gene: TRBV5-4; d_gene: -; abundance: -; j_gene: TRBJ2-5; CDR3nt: TGTGCCAGCAGCTTTCTGTCAGGGGTAGAGACCCAGTACTTC; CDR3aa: CASSFLSGVETQYF
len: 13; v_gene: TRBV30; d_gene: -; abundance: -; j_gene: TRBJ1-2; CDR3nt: TGTGGATCCCCTTTGGCGGGGGTTATGAGCTACACCTTC; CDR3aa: CGSPLAGVMSYTF
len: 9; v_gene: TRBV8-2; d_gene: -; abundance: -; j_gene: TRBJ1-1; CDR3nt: TGTGGGCGGGGCACTGAAGCTTTCTTT; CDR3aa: CGRGTEAFF
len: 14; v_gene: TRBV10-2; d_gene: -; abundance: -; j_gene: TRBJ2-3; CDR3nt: TGCGCCAGCAGTGAGAAGCGCGGCACAGATACGCAGTATTTT; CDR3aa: CASSEKRGTDTQYF
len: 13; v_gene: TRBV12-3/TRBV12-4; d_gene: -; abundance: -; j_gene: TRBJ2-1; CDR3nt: TGTGCCAGCATGGTCAGGGGAGGGAATGAGCAGTTCTTC; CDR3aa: CASMVRGGNEQFF
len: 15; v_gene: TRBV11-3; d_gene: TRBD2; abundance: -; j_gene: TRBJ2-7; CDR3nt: TGTGCCAGCAGCTCAAGGACTAGCGGAACCTACGAGCAGTACTTC; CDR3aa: CASSSRTSGTYEQYF
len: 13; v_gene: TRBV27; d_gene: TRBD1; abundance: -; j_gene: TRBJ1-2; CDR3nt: TGTGCCAGCCGCCTCGGGACAGGGGAGGGCTACACCTTC; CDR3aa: CASRLGTGEGYTF
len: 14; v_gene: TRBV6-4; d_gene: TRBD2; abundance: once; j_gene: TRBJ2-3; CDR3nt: TGTGCCAGCAGTGGCGGGGGGGGCCCCCAGGCGCAGTATTTT; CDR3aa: CASSGGGGPQAQYF
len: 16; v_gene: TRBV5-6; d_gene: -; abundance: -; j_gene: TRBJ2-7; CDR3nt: TGTGCCAGCAGCTTGAAACCCGAGGTACCTTCCTACGAGCAGTACTTC; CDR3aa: CASSLKPEVPSYEQYF
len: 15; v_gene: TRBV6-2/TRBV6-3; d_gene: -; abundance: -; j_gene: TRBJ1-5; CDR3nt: TGTGCCAGCAGTTACCGGGGGGCCTACAATCAGCCCCAGCATTTT; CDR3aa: CASSYRGAYNQPQHF
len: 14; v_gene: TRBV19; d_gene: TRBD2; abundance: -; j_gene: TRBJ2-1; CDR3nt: TGTGCCAGTAGTGCCGGGACTAGCTACAATGAGCAGTTCTTC; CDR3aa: CASSAGTSYNEQFF
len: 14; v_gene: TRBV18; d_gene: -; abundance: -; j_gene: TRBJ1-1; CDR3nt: TGTGCCAGCTCACCACAGGGAGGGAACACTGAAGCTTTCTTT; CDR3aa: CASSPQGGNTEAFF
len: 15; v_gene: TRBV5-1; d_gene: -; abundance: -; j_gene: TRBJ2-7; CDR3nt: TGCGCCAGCAGCTTGGAACTCGGGGGCACCTACGAGCAGTACTTC; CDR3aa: CASSLELGGTYEQYF
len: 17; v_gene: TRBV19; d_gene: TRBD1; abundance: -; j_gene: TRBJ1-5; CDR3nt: TGTGCCAGTAGTATTGCAGGGGGCGAGTATAGCAATCAGCCCCAGCATTTT; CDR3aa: CASSIAGGEYSNQPQHF
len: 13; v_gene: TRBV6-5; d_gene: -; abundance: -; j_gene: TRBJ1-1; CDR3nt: TGTGCCAGCACCGCACCCGGACGCACTGAAGCTTTCTTT; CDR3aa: CASTAPGRTEAFF
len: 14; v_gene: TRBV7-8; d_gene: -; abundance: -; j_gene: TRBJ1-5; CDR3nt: TGTGCCAGCAGCCCTCGCGGGCTTAATCAGCCCCAGCATTTT; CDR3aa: CASSPRGLNQPQHF
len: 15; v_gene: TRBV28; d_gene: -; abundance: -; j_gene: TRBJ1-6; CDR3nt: TGTGCCAGCAGCCTTCGGGGTCGTTATAATTCACCCCTCCACTTT; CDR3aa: CASSLRGRYNSPLHF
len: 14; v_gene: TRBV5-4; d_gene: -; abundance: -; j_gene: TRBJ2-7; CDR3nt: TGTGCCAGCAGCTTCCCGGGACTTGGCAACGAGCAGTACTTC; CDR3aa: CASSFPGLGNEQYF
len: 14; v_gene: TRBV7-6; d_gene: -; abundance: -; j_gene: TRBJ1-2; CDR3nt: TGTGCCAGCAGTCCGTATCAGCAGGGTATCGGCTACACCTTC; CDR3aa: CASSPYQQGIGYTF
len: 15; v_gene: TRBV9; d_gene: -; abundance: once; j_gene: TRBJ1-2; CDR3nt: TGTGCCAGCAGCGCTTCCCACCGGGGGGAGGGTGGCTACACCTTC; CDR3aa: CASSASHRGEGGYTF